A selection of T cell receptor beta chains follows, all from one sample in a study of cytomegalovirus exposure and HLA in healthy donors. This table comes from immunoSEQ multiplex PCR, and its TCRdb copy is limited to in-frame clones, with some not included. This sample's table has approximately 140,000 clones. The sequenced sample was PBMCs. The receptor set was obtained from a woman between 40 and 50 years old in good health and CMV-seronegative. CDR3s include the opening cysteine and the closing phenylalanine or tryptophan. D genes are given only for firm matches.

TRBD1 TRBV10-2 CASKDMGQGALHTEAFF
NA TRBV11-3 CASSQIGQTDNEQFF
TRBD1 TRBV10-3 CAISESSGTDTEAFF
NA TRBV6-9 CAKLHRQPQHF
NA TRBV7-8 CASSPLGGEGYGNQPQHF
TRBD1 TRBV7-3 CASSLTGQGEREQYF
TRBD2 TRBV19 CASSIDRRGGETQYF
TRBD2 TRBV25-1 CASAPSGGTDTQYF
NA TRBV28 CASRTVNEQFF
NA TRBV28 CASRTDRNYGYTF
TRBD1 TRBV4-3 CASSQGGTEDTEAFF
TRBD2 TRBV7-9 CASSSRLAGRPYNEQFF
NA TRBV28 CASGATDEAFF
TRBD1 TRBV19 CASSVAGQGLYSNQPQHF
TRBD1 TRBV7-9 CASSPGQATNEKLFF
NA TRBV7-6 CASSFQGGTEAFF
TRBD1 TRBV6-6 CASSYSDRVSPLHF
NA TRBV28 CASGRGNQPQHF
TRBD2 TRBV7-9 CASSLGGPGGYEQYF
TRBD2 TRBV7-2 CASSLNSGGANEQFF
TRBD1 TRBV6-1 CASSEFSGQPSGNTIYF
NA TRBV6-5 CATRRQTNYGYTF
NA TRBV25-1 CASRGRNSGNTIYF
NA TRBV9 CASNGGQDEKLFF
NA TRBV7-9 CASSSRTGQETQYF
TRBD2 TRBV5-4 CASSSLAGPISSYNEQFF
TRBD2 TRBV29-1 CSVETSGGLEQFF
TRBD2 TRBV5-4 CASSLELGAGGTDTQYF
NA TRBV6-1 CASRETGFRNTIYF
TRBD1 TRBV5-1 CASSPGQSEGGSTLHF
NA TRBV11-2 CASSSLNSNQPQHF
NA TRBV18 CASSPGQGQETQYF
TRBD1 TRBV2 CASRTGVLDSPLHF
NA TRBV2 CASSLGPHSQYF
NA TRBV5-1 CASSLYAGDYGYTF
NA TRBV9 CASSPDRNTIYF
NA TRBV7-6 CASSLRGTEAFF
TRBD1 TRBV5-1 CASSFRQGETQYF
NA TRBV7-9 CASSLNMADSNQPQHF